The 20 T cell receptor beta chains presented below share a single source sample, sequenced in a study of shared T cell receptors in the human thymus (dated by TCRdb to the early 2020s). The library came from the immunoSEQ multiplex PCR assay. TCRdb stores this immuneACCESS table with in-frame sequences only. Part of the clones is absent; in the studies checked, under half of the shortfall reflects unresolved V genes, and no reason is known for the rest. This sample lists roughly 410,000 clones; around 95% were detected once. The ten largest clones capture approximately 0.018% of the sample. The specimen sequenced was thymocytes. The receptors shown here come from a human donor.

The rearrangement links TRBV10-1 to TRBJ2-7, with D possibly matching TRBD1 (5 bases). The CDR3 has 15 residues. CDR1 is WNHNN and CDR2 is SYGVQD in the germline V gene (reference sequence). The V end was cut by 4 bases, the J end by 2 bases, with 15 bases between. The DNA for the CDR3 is TGCGCCAGCAGTGTTATGACAGTCCACACCTACGAGCAGTACTTC. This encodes CASSVMTVHTYEQYF.

The CDR3, as DNA: TGTGCCAGCAGACCTGGACACCCGAACACTGAAGCTTTCTTT. Translation: CASRPGHPNTEAFF. The chain carries TRBV7-2 and TRBJ1-1; tentative D call: TRBD1 (5 bases). The CDR3 contains 14 residues. Germline V CDR1 and CDR2: SGHTA, FQGNSA. Trimming removed 6 bases from V and 1 base from J, with 12 bases in between.

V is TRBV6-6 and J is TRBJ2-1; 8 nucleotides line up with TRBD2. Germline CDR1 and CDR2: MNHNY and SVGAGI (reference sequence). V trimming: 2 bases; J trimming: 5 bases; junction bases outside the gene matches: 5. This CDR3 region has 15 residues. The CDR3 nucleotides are TGTGCCAGCAGTTACAAAGAAGCGGGGGACAATGAGCAGTTCTTC. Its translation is CASSYKEAGDNEQFF.

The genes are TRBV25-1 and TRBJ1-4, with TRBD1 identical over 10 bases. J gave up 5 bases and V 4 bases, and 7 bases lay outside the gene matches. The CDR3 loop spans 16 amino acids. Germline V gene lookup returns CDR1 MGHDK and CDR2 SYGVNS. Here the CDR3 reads CASSGIPGQGNEKLFF. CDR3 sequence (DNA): TGTGCCAGCAGTGGAATTCCGGGACAGGGGAATGAAAAACTGTTTTTT.

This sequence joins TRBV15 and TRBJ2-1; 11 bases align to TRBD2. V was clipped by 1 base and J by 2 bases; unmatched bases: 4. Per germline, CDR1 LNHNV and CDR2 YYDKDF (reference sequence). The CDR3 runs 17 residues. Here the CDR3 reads CATSRVLAGDPYNEQFF. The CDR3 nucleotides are TGTGCCACCAGCAGAGTACTAGCGGGAGATCCCTACAATGAGCAGTTCTTC.

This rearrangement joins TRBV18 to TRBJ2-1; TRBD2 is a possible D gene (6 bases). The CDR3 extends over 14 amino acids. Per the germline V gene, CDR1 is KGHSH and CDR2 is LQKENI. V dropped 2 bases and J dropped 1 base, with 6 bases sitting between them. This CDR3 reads CASSPGGSYNEQFF. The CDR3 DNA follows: TGTGCCAGCTCACCAGGAGGGTCCTACAATGAGCAGTTCTTC. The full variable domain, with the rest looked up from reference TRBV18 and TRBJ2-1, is NAGVMQNPRHLVRRRGQEARLRCSPMKGHSHVYWYRQLPEEGLKFMVYLQKENIIDESGMPKERFSAEFPKEGPSILRIQQVVRGDSAAYFCASSPGGSYNEQFFGPGTRLTVL.

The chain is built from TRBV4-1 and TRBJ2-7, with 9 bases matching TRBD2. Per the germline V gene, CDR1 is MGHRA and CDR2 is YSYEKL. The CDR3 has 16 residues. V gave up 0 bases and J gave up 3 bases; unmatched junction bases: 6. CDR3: CASSQEGGTSFYEQYF. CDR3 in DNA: TGCGCCAGCAGCCAAGAAGGCGGGACTAGCTTCTACGAGCAGTACTTC.

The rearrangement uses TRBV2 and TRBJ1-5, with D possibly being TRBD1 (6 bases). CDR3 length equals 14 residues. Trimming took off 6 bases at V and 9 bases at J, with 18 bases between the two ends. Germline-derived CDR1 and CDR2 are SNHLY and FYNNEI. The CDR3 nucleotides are TGTGCCAGCAGCGTTACAGGGTGTTCATGGCCCCAGCATTTT. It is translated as CASSVTGCSWPQHF.

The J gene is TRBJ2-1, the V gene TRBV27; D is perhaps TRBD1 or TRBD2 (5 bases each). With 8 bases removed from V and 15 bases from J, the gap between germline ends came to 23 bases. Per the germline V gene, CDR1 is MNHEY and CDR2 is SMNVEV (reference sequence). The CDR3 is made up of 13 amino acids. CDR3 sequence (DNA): TGTGCCAGCGTACGGCCGGGACCCCGACCGGCGTTCTTC. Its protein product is CASVRPGPRPAFF.

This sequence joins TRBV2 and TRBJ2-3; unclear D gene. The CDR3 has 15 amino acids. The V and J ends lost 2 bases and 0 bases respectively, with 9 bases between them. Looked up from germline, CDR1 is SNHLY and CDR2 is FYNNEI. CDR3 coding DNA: TGTGCCAGCAGTGAAATGGGTCTAAGCACAGATACGCAGTATTTT. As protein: CASSEMGLSTDTQYF.

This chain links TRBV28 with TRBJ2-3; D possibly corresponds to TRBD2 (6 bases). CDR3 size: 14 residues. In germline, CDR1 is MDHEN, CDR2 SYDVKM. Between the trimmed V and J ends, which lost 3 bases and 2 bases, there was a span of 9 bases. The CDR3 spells CASSLRGSTDTQYF. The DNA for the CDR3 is TGTGCCAGCAGTTTGCGGGGATCCACAGATACGCAGTATTTT.

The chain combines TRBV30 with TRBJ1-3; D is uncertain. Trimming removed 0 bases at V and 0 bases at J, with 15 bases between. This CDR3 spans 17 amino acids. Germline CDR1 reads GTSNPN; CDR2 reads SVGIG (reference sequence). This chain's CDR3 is CAWSVPVRKSSGNTIYF. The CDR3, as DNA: TGTGCCTGGAGTGTACCTGTGAGGAAGAGCTCTGGAAACACCATATATTTT.

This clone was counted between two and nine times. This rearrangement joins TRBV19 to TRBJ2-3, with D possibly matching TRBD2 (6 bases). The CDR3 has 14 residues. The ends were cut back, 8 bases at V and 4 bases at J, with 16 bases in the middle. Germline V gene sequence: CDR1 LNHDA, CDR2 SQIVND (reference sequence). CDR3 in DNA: TGTGCCAGTCAACCGGGAGCAGGAGCAGATACGCAGTATTTT. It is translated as CASQPGAGADTQYF.

The CDR3 reads CASSIQGAWTEAFF. The DNA of the CDR3 is TGTGCCAGCAGTATCCAGGGGGCGTGGACTGAAGCTTTCTTT. The chain uses TRBV28 and TRBJ1-1, with 8 bases aligning to TRBD1. CDR3 length: 14 residues. Trimming at V came to 5 bases and at J to 5 bases, leaving 7 bases not matched to a gene. Germline V gene sequence: CDR1 MDHEN, CDR2 SYDVKM.

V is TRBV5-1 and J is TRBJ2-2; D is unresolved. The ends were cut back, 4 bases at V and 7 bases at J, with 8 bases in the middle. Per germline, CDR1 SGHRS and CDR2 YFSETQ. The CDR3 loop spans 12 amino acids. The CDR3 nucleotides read TGCGCCAGCAGCCCGGTCGGCGGGGAGCTGTTTTTT. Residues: CASSPVGGELFF.

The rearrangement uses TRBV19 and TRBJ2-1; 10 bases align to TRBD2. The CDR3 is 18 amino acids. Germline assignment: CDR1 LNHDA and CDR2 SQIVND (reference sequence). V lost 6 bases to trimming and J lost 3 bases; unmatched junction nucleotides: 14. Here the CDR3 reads CASSLPRRLAGVYNEQFF. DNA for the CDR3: TGTGCCAGTAGCTTGCCCCGAAGGCTAGCGGGAGTCTACAATGAGCAGTTCTTC.

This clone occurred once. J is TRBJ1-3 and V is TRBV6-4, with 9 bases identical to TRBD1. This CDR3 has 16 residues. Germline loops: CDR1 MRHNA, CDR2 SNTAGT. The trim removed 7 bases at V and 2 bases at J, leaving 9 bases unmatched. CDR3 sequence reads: CASKVLGDRAGNTIYF. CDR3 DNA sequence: TGTGCCAGCAAGGTTTTAGGGGACAGGGCTGGAAACACCATATATTTT.

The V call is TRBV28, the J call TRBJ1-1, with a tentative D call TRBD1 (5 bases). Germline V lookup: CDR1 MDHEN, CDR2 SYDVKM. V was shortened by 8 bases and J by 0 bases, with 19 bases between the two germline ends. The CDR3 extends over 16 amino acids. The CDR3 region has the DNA TGTGCCAGCCTTGGAAGTACAGGTAGATTGAACACTGAAGCTTTCTTT. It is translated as CASLGSTGRLNTEAFF.

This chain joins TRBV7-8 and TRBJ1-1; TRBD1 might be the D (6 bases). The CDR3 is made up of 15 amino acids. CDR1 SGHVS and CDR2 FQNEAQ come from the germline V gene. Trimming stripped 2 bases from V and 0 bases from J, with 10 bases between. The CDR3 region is CASSLPGGLNTEAFF. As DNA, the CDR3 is TGTGCCAGCAGCTTACCTGGGGGGCTGAACACTGAAGCTTTCTTT.

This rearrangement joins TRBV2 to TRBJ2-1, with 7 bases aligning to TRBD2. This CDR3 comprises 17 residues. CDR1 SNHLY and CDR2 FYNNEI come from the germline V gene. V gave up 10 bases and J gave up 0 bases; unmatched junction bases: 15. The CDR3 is CANGASGPPSSYNEQFF. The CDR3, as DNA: TGTGCCAACGGGGCTAGCGGTCCCCCTAGCTCCTACAATGAGCAGTTCTTC.